This T cell receptor beta chain was sequenced in a study of shared clonotypes between healthy human individuals. Study details: Those who served as donors were a couple of women and three men between the ages of 18 and 49. Whole-study findings and limits: Memory subsets had estimated richness that was generally smaller than that of naive subsets. Among non-shared clonotypes, generation probabilities were lower than among those shared by all four donors.

About this clone itself: What it binds is not known.

The CDR3 is 19 amino acids. The germline V gene encodes CDR1 LGHNT and CDR2 FRNRAP. V shed 0 bases and J 6 bases; nucleotides not matched to a gene: 19. Caucasian adults residing in Nashville, Tennessee made up all the donors. Profiling relied on immunoSEQ multiplex PCR, and the TCRdb table lists in-frame clones only, not all of them. The data contain 2,100,000 or so clones, approximately 95% of them singletons. This sequence originates from a young man in good health. J is TRBJ1-2 and V is TRBV12-5; 7 bases align to TRBD1. The sequenced material came from naive CD4+ T cells sorted from blood. Stated subset: CD45RA+ positively selected. The CDR3 loop reads CASGLVQMAGGMQTDGYTF. The CDR3 DNA reads TGTGCTAGTGGTTTGGTACAGATGGCAGGGGGTATGCAGACGGATGGCTACACCTTC.